Listed below are T cell receptor beta chains from one sample, sequenced in a study of T cell responses to AZD1222 COVID-19 vaccine. Some clones are missing from TCRdb's copy, which holds only in-frame ones; the method was immunoSEQ multiplex PCR. The sample lists approximately 94,000 clones, approximately 90% occurring once. The specimen comprised peripheral blood, sampled on day 0 of AZD1222 vaccination. The receptors were sampled from an adult in good health. Both conserved end residues are part of each CDR3. The order of the fields is J gene, clone size, D gene, V gene, CDR3 DNA, CDR3 protein. A D gene is named only where the DNA matches it firmly. Not all rows give a size; the values are once, few, many and, for expanded clones, a class.

J: TRBJ1-3
size: .
D: .
V: TRBV3-1/TRBV3-2
DNA: TGTGCCAGCAGCCAAGATAATCTTAGGTTGGGAAACACCATATATTTT
CDR3: CASSQDNLRLGNTIYF

J: TRBJ2-2
size: .
D: .
V: TRBV24-1
DNA: TGTGCCACCACCGGGAACACCGGGGAGCTGTTTTTT
CDR3: CATTGNTGELFF

J: TRBJ1-2
size: few
D: .
V: TRBV27
DNA: TGTGCCAGCAGTGGGTCTAACTATGGCTACACCTTC
CDR3: CASSGSNYGYTF

J: TRBJ1-6
size: .
D: .
V: TRBV13
DNA: TGTGCCAGCAGCTCCGAGGGCGCCTATAATTCACCCCTCCACTTT
CDR3: CASSSEGAYNSPLHF

J: TRBJ1-1
size: .
D: .
V: TRBV18
DNA: TGTGCCAGCTCACCCACATGGGGGAAGACTGGTTGGAGGGCTTTCTTT
CDR3: CASSPTWGKTGWRAFF

J: TRBJ2-7
size: .
D: TRBD1
V: TRBV7-8
DNA: TGTGCCAGCAGCCCAAGGGGGCAGCGGACCACCTACGAGCAGTACTTC
CDR3: CASSPRGQRTTYEQYF

J: TRBJ1-5
size: .
D: .
V: TRBV7-2
DNA: TGTGCCAGCAGCTTAAGCAGTCAGCCCCAGCATTTT
CDR3: CASSLSSQPQHF

J: TRBJ2-2
size: once
D: TRBD1
V: TRBV5-1
DNA: TGCGCCAGCAGCTGGGACCCGGGACAGGGGTGGAACACCGGGGAGCTGTTTTTT
CDR3: CASSWDPGQGWNTGELFF

J: TRBJ2-1
size: .
D: .
V: TRBV5-8
DNA: TGTGCCAGCAGCTTTCTGGGACATAAACATAATGAGCAGTTCTTC
CDR3: CASSFLGHKHNEQFF

J: TRBJ1-2
size: .
D: .
V: TRBV18
DNA: TGTGCCAGCTCACCACCCCCGCACAACTATGGCTACACCTTC
CDR3: CASSPPPHNYGYTF

J: TRBJ2-7
size: medium-sized
D: TRBD2
V: TRBV4-2
DNA: TGTGCCAGCAGCCAAGATCTGGGGGGGAGCGGTTCCAACGAGCAGTACTTC
CDR3: CASSQDLGGSGSNEQYF

J: TRBJ1-6
size: .
D: .
V: TRBV6-5
DNA: TGTGCCAGCAGCCGAGTTACAGCTTCACCCCTCCACTTT
CDR3: CASSRVTASPLHF

J: TRBJ2-1
size: .
D: TRBD2
V: TRBV4-3
DNA: TGCGCCAGCAGCCAAGGGGGGACTAGCGGGAGTACCTACAATGAGCAGTTCTTC
CDR3: CASSQGGTSGSTYNEQFF

J: TRBJ2-7
size: few
D: TRBD2
V: TRBV13
DNA: TGTGCCAGCAGCTTAGGTCTGGCTAGCGGGAACTACGAGCAGTACTTC
CDR3: CASSLGLASGNYEQYF

J: TRBJ2-5
size: .
D: .
V: TRBV5-1
DNA: TGCGCCAGCAATCAGGGCCTCCAAGAGACCCAGTACTTC
CDR3: CASNQGLQETQYF

J: TRBJ2-7
size: .
D: .
V: TRBV6-6
DNA: TGTGCCAGCAGTTATGACCGAGAGCAGTACTTC
CDR3: CASSYDREQYF

J: TRBJ1-5
size: .
D: .
V: TRBV30
DNA: TGTGCCTGGAGTGGCTCTAATGGTGTTCAGCCCCAGCATTTT
CDR3: CAWSGSNGVQPQHF

J: TRBJ2-7
size: once
D: .
V: TRBV19
DNA: TGTGCCAGTAGTATAGGGGGGACCTCCTACGAGCAGTACTTC
CDR3: CASSIGGTSYEQYF

J: TRBJ2-7
size: .
D: .
V: TRBV11-3
DNA: TGTGCCAGCAGCTTAGATCAGTCACGCTCCTACGAGCAGTACTTC
CDR3: CASSLDQSRSYEQYF

J: TRBJ1-5
size: .
D: TRBD1
V: TRBV19
DNA: TGTGCCAGTAGAAAGGGGACAGGGGGAAATCAGCCCCAGCATTTT
CDR3: CASRKGTGGNQPQHF

J: TRBJ2-7
size: .
D: TRBD2
V: TRBV10-3
DNA: TGTGCCATCAGTGAGGTAGCGGGGAGCTCCTACGAGCAGTACTTC
CDR3: CAISEVAGSSYEQYF

J: TRBJ1-2
size: .
D: .
V: TRBV6-5
DNA: TGTGCCAGCAGTTTTTTCCGGGACACGGAGTTAGGTGGCTACACCTTC
CDR3: CASSFFRDTELGGYTF

J: TRBJ1-5
size: .
D: TRBD1
V: TRBV24-1
DNA: TGTGCCACCGGGACAGGGAACAATCAGCCCCAGCATTTT
CDR3: CATGTGNNQPQHF

J: TRBJ2-3
size: .
D: .
V: TRBV27
DNA: TGTGCCAGCAGTTTGGGCCGCTTGGGGGGCCGAGATACGCAGTATTTT
CDR3: CASSLGRLGGRDTQYF

J: TRBJ2-2
size: .
D: .
V: TRBV5-1
DNA: TGCGCCAGCAGCCCCGACCAGGGGGTAGCGGCGAACACCGGGGAGCTGTTTTTT
CDR3: CASSPDQGVAANTGELFF

J: TRBJ2-3
size: once
D: .
V: TRBV12-1
DNA: TGTGCCAGCAGGACCGGGACCCGGGGGACAGATACGCAGTATTTT
CDR3: CASRTGTRGTDTQYF

J: TRBJ2-2
size: .
D: .
V: TRBV5-1
DNA: TGCGCCAGCAGCTTGGCCCCTCGGGAGCAAGCGGGGGAGCTGTTTTTT
CDR3: CASSLAPREQAGELFF

J: TRBJ2-5
size: .
D: .
V: TRBV5-4
DNA: TGTGCCAGCAGCTTGGTGACAGCGCAAAAGACCCAGTACTTC
CDR3: CASSLVTAQKTQYF

J: TRBJ2-2
size: many
D: TRBD2
V: TRBV7-3
DNA: TGTGCCAGCAGACTAGCGGGAGCCGGGGAGCTGTTTTTT
CDR3: CASRLAGAGELFF

J: TRBJ2-3
size: .
D: TRBD1
V: TRBV11-3
DNA: TGTGCCAGCAGCTCGCAGGGGGGCACAGATACGCAGTATTTT
CDR3: CASSSQGGTDTQYF

J: TRBJ2-7
size: few
D: .
V: TRBV3-1/TRBV3-2
DNA: TGTGCCAGCAGCCGAGAGAGGGGTTACGAGCAGTACTTC
CDR3: CASSRERGYEQYF

J: TRBJ2-7
size: .
D: TRBD2
V: TRBV3-1/TRBV3-2
DNA: TGTGCCAGCAGCCAAGATTCCGGGACTAGCGGGAGTCGGGACTTACCCTACGAGCAGTACTTC
CDR3: CASSQDSGTSGSRDLPYEQYF

J: TRBJ2-7
size: .
D: TRBD2
V: TRBV11-2
DNA: TGTGCCAGCAGCCCAAGGACTAGCCTAACCTCCTACGAGCAGTACTTC
CDR3: CASSPRTSLTSYEQYF

J: TRBJ2-3
size: .
D: TRBD2
V: TRBV25-1
DNA: TGTGCCAGCAGTGAAAGACTAGCGGGGAGCACAGATACGCAGTATTTT
CDR3: CASSERLAGSTDTQYF

J: TRBJ1-4
size: .
D: TRBD1
V: TRBV18
DNA: TGTGCCAGCTCACCGTCCGGACAGGGTGAAAAACTGTTTTTT
CDR3: CASSPSGQGEKLFF

J: TRBJ1-1
size: .
D: .
V: TRBV11-3
DNA: TGTGCCAGCAGCCCCCACGGGGGGGGCTATAGGACTGAAGCTTTCTTT
CDR3: CASSPHGGGYRTEAFF

J: TRBJ1-3
size: once
D: .
V: TRBV7-2
DNA: TGTGCCAGCAGCTTAGGGTCCGGAAACACCATATATTTT
CDR3: CASSLGSGNTIYF

J: TRBJ1-5
size: .
D: .
V: TRBV29-1
DNA: TGCAGCGCAGAGACAGGACGCAATCAGCCCCAGCATTTT
CDR3: CSAETGRNQPQHF

J: TRBJ2-1
size: .
D: .
V: TRBV6-1
DNA: TGTGCCAGCAGTGATACGGGAGTTTCCTACAATGAGCAGTTCTTC
CDR3: CASSDTGVSYNEQFF

J: TRBJ2-7
size: .
D: .
V: TRBV29-1
DNA: TGCAGCGTAACCGGGGGTGCCTACGAGCAGTACTTC
CDR3: CSVTGGAYEQYF

J: TRBJ1-1
size: .
D: TRBD1
V: TRBV11-2
DNA: TGTGCCAGCAGCTCCAGGGACAGCCCGGGTGGGGCTTTCTTT
CDR3: CASSSRDSPGGAFF

J: TRBJ2-3
size: .
D: .
V: TRBV10-3
DNA: TGTGCCATCAGTGAATCCAGGGAGAGGACAGATACGCAGTATTTT
CDR3: CAISESRERTDTQYF

J: TRBJ2-7
size: .
D: .
V: TRBV28
DNA: TGTGCCAGCAGTTTGGAGGGACGGCTCGACGAGCAGTACTTC
CDR3: CASSLEGRLDEQYF

J: TRBJ1-5
size: .
D: .
V: TRBV28
DNA: TGTGCCAGCAGACGGACAGCCCTCTATCAGCCCCAGCATTTT
CDR3: CASRRTALYQPQHF

J: TRBJ2-1
size: .
D: TRBD2
V: TRBV11-3
DNA: TGTGCCAGCAGCTTAGACTGGACTAGCGGGAGGGCCGGCGATGAGCAGTTCTTC
CDR3: CASSLDWTSGRAGDEQFF

J: TRBJ2-7
size: .
D: .
V: TRBV28
DNA: TGTGCCAGCAGTTTCCTGTTAACAGGGAGCCGCTCCTACGAGCAGTACTTC
CDR3: CASSFLLTGSRSYEQYF

J: TRBJ1-1
size: once
D: .
V: TRBV27
DNA: TGTGCCAGCAGTTTAGGGGGGGACACTGAAGCTTTCTTT
CDR3: CASSLGGDTEAFF

J: TRBJ2-7
size: .
D: .
V: TRBV7-8
DNA: TGTGCCAGCAGCTTGATCTGGGGGCCAGCCTACGAGCAGTACTTC
CDR3: CASSLIWGPAYEQYF